This T cell receptor beta chain is from a study of cytomegalovirus exposure and HLA in healthy donors. Study-level findings and limits: CMV serostatus was the sole immune exposure information available.

In the case of this clone: No antigen is known for it.

From germline, CDR1 is SGHNT and CDR2 YYREEE (reference sequence). Trimming cost V 2 bases and J 0 bases; bases outside gene matches: 4. This CDR3 region has 17 residues. Amplification used 60 Vbeta primers and 13 Jbeta primers. TCRdb's copy holds only in-frame clones and misses some; the assay was immunoSEQ multiplex PCR. The sample has about 170,000 clones, 80% to 90% seen once. This sequence was found in a man younger than 35 in good health and CMV-seropositive. The gene calls are TRBV5-4 and TRBJ2-3, with 12 nucleotides matching TRBD2. The sample was PBMCs. The CDR3: CASSFNGLAGSTDTQYF. The DNA for the CDR3 is TGTGCCAGCAGCTTTAACGGACTAGCGGGGAGCACAGATACGCAGTATTTT. The full variable domain, rest sourced from reference TRBV5-4 and TRBJ2-3, is ETGVTQSPTHLIKTRGQQVTLRCSSQSGHNTVSWYQQALGQGPQFIFQYYREEENGRGNFPPRFSGLQFPNYSSELNVNALELDDSALYLCASSFNGLAGSTDTQYFGPGTRLTVL.